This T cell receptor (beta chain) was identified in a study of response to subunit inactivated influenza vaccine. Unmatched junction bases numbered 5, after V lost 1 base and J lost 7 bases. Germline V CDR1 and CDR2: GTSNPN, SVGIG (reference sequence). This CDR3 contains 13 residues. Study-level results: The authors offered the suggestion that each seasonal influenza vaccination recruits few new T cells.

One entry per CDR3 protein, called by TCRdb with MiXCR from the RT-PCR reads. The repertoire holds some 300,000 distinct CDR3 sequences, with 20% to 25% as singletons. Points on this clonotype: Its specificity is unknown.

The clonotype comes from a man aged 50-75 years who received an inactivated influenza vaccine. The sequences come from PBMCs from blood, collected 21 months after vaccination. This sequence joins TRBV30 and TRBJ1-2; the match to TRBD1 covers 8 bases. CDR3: CAWSEDRAGGYTF. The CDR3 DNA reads TGTGCCTGGAGTGAGGACAGGGCGGGTGGCTACACCTTC. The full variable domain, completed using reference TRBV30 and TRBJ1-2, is SQTIHQWPATLVQPVGSPLSLECTVEGTSNPNLYWYRQAAGRGLQLLFYSVGIGQISSEVPQNLSASRPQDRQFILSSKKLLLSDSGFYLCAWSEDRAGGYTFGSGTRLTVV.